One sample yielded the 27 T cell receptor beta chains listed below, sequenced in a study of regulatory T cells in long-lasting Graves disease. Indicated time point: persistent/refractory GD, antithyroid drugs over 5 years with positive TRAb. Construction of the TCR library relied on RNA isolated from PBMCs. CDR3-region Arm-PCR and iRepertoire HTBI primers produced the TCR beta libraries. TCRdb re-called the multiplex PCR reads with MiXCR, one entry per CDR3 protein. The sample gives 400,000 to 500,000 distinct CDR3 sequences, roughly 23% of which show up once; approximately 15% is in the top ten. The specimen was peripheral blood mononuclear cells (PBMCs), collected when the disease was refractory, from a patient treated with antithyroid drugs. All receptors come from a female donor with Graves disease.

This clonotype was picked up many times. The V and J genes are TRBV28 and TRBJ2-7, with D unclear. Trimming took off 6 bases at V and 2 bases at J, with 8 bases between the two ends. The length of the CDR3 is 12 residues. CDR1 is MDHEN and CDR2 is SYDVKM in the germline V gene. The CDR3 region has the DNA TGTGCCAGCAGCCAAACAGCCTACGAGCAGTACTTC. It specifies CASSQTAYEQYF.

The V and J genes are TRBV5-1 and TRBJ2-1; tentative D call: TRBD2 (5 bases). CDR1 and CDR2 from the germline V gene are SGHRS and YFSETQ. Trimming removed 0 bases at V and 4 bases at J, with 11 bases between. The CDR3 is 15 amino acids. In nucleotides, the CDR3 is TGCGCCAGCAGCTTGGCTACAACTAGTTACAATGAGCAGTTCTTC. It yields the protein CASSLATTSYNEQFF.

The table lists this clonotype with many counts. The V gene is TRBV29-1, the J gene TRBJ2-2, with TRBD2 identical over 11 bases. CDR3 size: 13 residues. The V gene end was trimmed by 4 bases and the J gene end by 7 bases; junction bases not matched to a gene: 2. Germline lookup yields CDR1 SQVTM and CDR2 ANQGSEA. The CDR3 DNA sequence: TGCAGCGTTGCGGGACTAGCGGACGGGGAGCTGTTTTTT. Encoded protein: CSVAGLADGELFF.

This clonotype came up many times. This sequence joins TRBV2 and TRBJ2-1, with D perhaps being TRBD1 or TRBD2 (6 bases each). Deletions cut 6 bases from V and 15 bases from J, with 21 bases between. The CDR3 consists of 13 residues. CDR1 and CDR2 (germline): SNHLY, FYNNEI. CDR3 bases: TGTGCCAGCAGCGAAACAGGGTGGACTAATCCGTTCTTC. It codes for CASSETGWTNPFF.

This clonotype was counted many times. This chain uses TRBV30 with TRBJ2-2, with TRBD1 matching 7 bases. The CDR3 spans 15 residues. V gave up 2 bases and J gave up 5 bases; unmatched junction bases: 8. The germline gives CDR1 GTSNPN, CDR2 SVGIG (reference sequence). The CDR3 DNA sequence: TGTGCCTGGAGTTCCAACAGGGGCGGAACCGGGGAGCTGTTTTTT. It encodes CAWSSNRGGTGELFF.

This CDR3 is CASSDWGSNEQYF. CDR3 sequence (DNA): TGTGCCAGCAGTGATTGGGGGTCCAACGAGCAGTACTTC. V and J are TRBV6-1 and TRBJ2-7, with D perhaps TRBD1 or TRBD2 (5 bases each). Germline assignment: CDR1 MNHNS and CDR2 SASEGT. V lost 3 bases, J lost 5 bases, and 11 bases lay in between. This CDR3 has 13 residues.

V usage is TRBV4-1 and J usage is TRBJ1-4; unclear D gene. Germline CDR1 reads MGHRA; CDR2 reads YSYEKL. V lost 4 bases, J lost 0 bases, and 9 bases lay in between. CDR3 length: 15 amino acids. The CDR3 here is CASSPDGATNEKLFF. CDR3 sequence (DNA): TGCGCCAGCAGCCCCGACGGTGCAACTAATGAAAAACTGTTTTTT.

CDR3 loop: CASSYLGSGGYNEQFF. The CDR3 region has the DNA TGTGCCAGCAGTTATCTCGGTAGCGGGGGATACAATGAGCAGTTCTTC. This rearrangement joins TRBV6-9 to TRBJ2-1; 9 nucleotides agree with TRBD2. Trimming removed 2 bases from V and 4 bases from J; junction bases left unmatched: 6. The CDR3 is made up of 16 amino acids. Germline loops: CDR1 MNHGY, CDR2 SVAAGI.

On this clonotype itself: This may be a read error, as it is one base from a much larger clone. The missing conserved phenylalanine or tryptophan at the end of this CDR3 makes a read error likely. V usage is TRBV15 and J usage is TRBJ2-5; 10 bases line up with TRBD1. Germline V gene data show CDR1 as LNHNV and CDR2 as YYDKDF (reference sequence). The CDR3 totals 15 residues. V lost 1 base and J lost 5; bases outside the gene matches: 4. The CDR3 DNA reads TGTGCCACCAGCAGAGGGGGGACAGGGGCGGAGACCCAGTACCTC. The encoded protein is CATSRGGTGAETQYL.

This clonotype was picked up many times. V is TRBV28 and J is TRBJ2-5, with TRBD1 identical over 9 bases. Per the germline V gene, CDR1 is MDHEN and CDR2 is SYDVKM. With V trimmed by 3 bases and J by 5 bases, 7 bases remained unmatched. This CDR3 contains 15 residues. CDR3 protein: CASSFRRTGVETQYF. CDR3 nucleotide sequence: TGTGCCAGCAGTTTTCGGAGGACAGGGGTTGAGACCCAGTACTTC.

Note on this clonotype: A read error is possible here, since a much larger clone lies one base away. The V and J genes are TRBV12-3 or TRBV12-4 and TRBJ1-4, with no clear D. Trimming took off 5 bases at V and 6 bases at J, with 10 bases between the two ends. CDR3 size: 13 residues. CDR3 loop: CASSPWPHEKLFF. CDR3 DNA: TGTGCCAGCAGTCCATGGCCGCATGAAAAACTGTTTTTT.

The chain couples TRBV25-1 to TRBJ2-2, with TRBD1 identical over 8 bases. The CDR3 spans 16 residues. J gave up 1 base and V 6 bases, and 7 bases lay outside the gene matches. Germline V lookup: CDR1 MGHDK, CDR2 SYGVNS. The CDR3 reads CASRASGTGNTGELFF. Here the CDR3 DNA reads TGTGCCAGCAGGGCCTCCGGGACAGGGAACACCGGGGAGCTGTTTTTT. Filled out from reference TRBV25-1 and TRBJ2-2, the complete variable domain reads EADIYQTPRYLVIGTGKKITLECSQTMGHDKMYWYQQDPGMELHLIHYSYGVNSTEKGDLSSESTVSRIRTEHFPLTLESARPSHTSQYLCASRASGTGNTGELFFGEGSRLTVL.

This rearrangement joins TRBV30 to TRBJ2-1, with D hard to call. CDR3 size: 11 residues. V was shortened by 3 bases and J by 4 bases, with 4 bases between the two germline ends. Germline lookup yields CDR1 GTSNPN and CDR2 SVGIG (reference sequence). The CDR3 spells CAWRLYNEQFF. The CDR3 region has the DNA TGTGCCTGGAGATTGTACAATGAGCAGTTCTTC.

Comment on this clonotype: A read error is likely here: a far larger clone is one base away. This rearrangement joins TRBV10-3 to TRBJ2-7; either TRBD1 or TRBD2 may fit D (6 bases each). Trimming took off 5 bases at V and 6 bases at J, with 14 bases between the two ends. The CDR3 spans 13 residues. The germline V gene encodes CDR1 ENHRY and CDR2 SYGVKD. This CDR3 reads CAISPASGAEQYF. The CDR3 DNA follows: TGTGCCATCAGTCCCGCGTCGGGGGCCGAGCAGTACTTC.

The chain employs TRBV24-1 and TRBJ1-5; no reliable D call. The CDR3 has 12 amino acids. CDR1 and CDR2 (germline): KGHDR, SFDVKD. Trimming took 4 bases from V and 5 from J, leaving 5 bases between them. The CDR3: CATSEVDQPQHF. In DNA, the CDR3 is TGTGCCACCAGTGAAGTAGATCAGCCCCAGCATTTT.

There are a few counts of this clonotype. The chain is built from TRBV12-3 or TRBV12-4 and TRBJ1-5; tentative D call: TRBD1 (6 bases). The CDR3 has 16 residues. V lost 4 bases, J lost 1 base, and 14 bases lay in between. In nucleotides, the CDR3 is TGTGCCAGCAGTTCGGGTCCAACAGGGAGCAATCAGCCCCAGCATTTT. This encodes CASSSGPTGSNQPQHF.

Turning to this clonotype: This could be a read error, since a much larger clone is one nucleotide away. The chain employs TRBV7-9 and TRBJ1-6; tentative D call: TRBD1 (6 bases). V was shortened by 5 bases and J by 5 bases, with 10 bases between the two germline ends. Germline V gives CDR1 SEHNR, CDR2 FQNEAQ (reference sequence). This CDR3 region has 14 residues. CDR3 sequence: CASSPGTNNSPLHF. DNA for the CDR3: TGTGCCAGCAGCCCCGGGACAAATAATTCACCCCTCCACTTT. Complete variable domain (other parts from reference TRBV7-9 and TRBJ1-6): DTGVSQNPRHKITKRGQNVTFRCDPISEHNRLYWYRQTLGQGPEFLTYFQNEAQLEKSRLLSDRFSAERPKGSFSTLEIQRTEQGDSAMYLCASSPGTNNSPLHFGNGTRLTVT.

This clonotype has a count of ten or more. The rearrangement uses TRBV28 and TRBJ2-7, with a weak D call TRBD2 (5 bases). The germline V and J ends were trimmed by 3 bases and 0 bases, with 12 bases remaining between them. In germline, CDR1 is MDHEN, CDR2 SYDVKM. This CDR3 comprises 15 residues. CDR3 protein: CASSFAQRASYEQYF. CDR3 coding DNA: TGTGCCAGCAGTTTTGCCCAGAGGGCCTCCTACGAGCAGTACTTC. Drawing the rest from reference TRBV28 and TRBJ2-7, the complete variable domain is DVKVTQSSRYLVKRTGEKVFLECVQDMDHENMFWYRQDPGLGLRLIYFSYDVKMKEKGDIPEGYSVSREKKERFSLILESASTNQTSMYLCASSFAQRASYEQYFGPGTRLTVT.

This clonotype has ten or more counts. The chain joins TRBV28 to TRBJ1-5, with D perhaps TRBD1 (6 bases). The V end was cut by 2 bases, the J end by 7 bases, with 15 bases between. CDR3 size: 15 residues. Germline V gene sequence: CDR1 MDHEN, CDR2 SYDVKM. The CDR3 DNA follows: TGTGCCAGCAGTTTAGGCCCAGGGGTGAACCAGCCCCAGCATTTT. Translating it yields CASSLGPGVNQPQHF.

The chain recombines TRBV20-1 with TRBJ2-5; the D is unclear. Germline CDR1 reads DFQATT; CDR2 reads SNEGSKA (reference sequence). The V gene lost 3 bases and the J gene lost 0 bases, with 8 bases spanning the gap. This CDR3 is built from 13 residues. CDR3 protein: CSASMGDQETQYF. The CDR3 nucleotides read TGCAGTGCTAGTATGGGCGACCAAGAGACCCAGTACTTC.

V is TRBV30 and J is TRBJ1-5; D is uncertain. The CDR3 contains 13 residues. Deletions cut 0 bases from V and 2 bases from J, with 5 bases between. Germline CDR1 and CDR2: GTSNPN and SVGIG (reference sequence). Here the CDR3 DNA reads TGTGCCTGGAGTGTAATGGGCAATCAGCCCCAGCATTTT. It encodes CAWSVMGNQPQHF.

The chain combines TRBV5-1 with TRBJ1-5; TRBD1 agrees at 8 bases. The V gene's germline CDR1 is SGHRS and CDR2 YFSETQ. The V segment lost 4 bases and the J segment 5 bases; nucleotides outside the gene matches: 2. The length of the CDR3 is 13 residues. CDR3 nucleotide sequence: TGCGCCAGCAGCGCAGGGGGCGATCAGCCCCAGCATTTT. It yields the protein CASSAGGDQPQHF.

This clonotype showed up just a few times. The chain combines TRBV28 with TRBJ2-3; D possibly uses TRBD1 or TRBD2 (5 bases each). The CDR3 sequence is 14 residues long. CDR1 is MDHEN and CDR2 is SYDVKM in the germline V gene. V was cut by 7 bases and J by 4 bases, with 15 bases left in between. CDR3 in amino acids: CASTEAGSADTQYF. CDR3 nucleotides: TGTGCCAGCACGGAGGCAGGGAGCGCAGATACGCAGTATTTT.

As to this clonotype: This may be a read error, as it is one base from a much larger clone. The chain is built from TRBV15 and TRBJ2-5; D might be TRBD2 (7 bases). The CDR3 has 14 amino acids. V was pared by 5 bases and J by 5 bases, with 15 bases between. The V gene's germline CDR1 is LNHNV and CDR2 YYDKDF (reference sequence). The CDR3 is CATSRGGGRETQYF. The CDR3 DNA reads TGTGCCACCAGCCGAGGGGGGGGGCGCGAGACCCAGTACTTC.

CDR3 coding DNA: TGTGCCAGTAGTAGCGGGAGGGCCCCAGATACGCAGTATTTT. Translation: CASSSGRAPDTQYF. The gene calls are TRBV19 and TRBJ2-3, with 9 positions matching TRBD2. CDR3 length: 14 amino acids. Trimming cost V 4 bases and J 4 bases; bases outside gene matches: 3. CDR1 and CDR2 from the germline V gene are LNHDA and SQIVND (reference sequence).

The rearrangement links TRBV14 to TRBJ1-6; D not certain. The CDR3 is 13 residues long. Germline V gives CDR1 SGHDN, CDR2 FVKESK. With 1 base removed from V and 9 bases from J, the gap between germline ends came to 7 bases. CDR3 sequence reads: CASSQARSSPLHF. CDR3 DNA: TGTGCCAGCAGCCAAGCCAGGAGTTCACCCCTCCACTTT.

Only a few counts were recorded for this clonotype. CDR3 residues: CSARDLGKGYQETQYF. As DNA, the CDR3 is TGCAGTGCTAGAGATTTGGGGAAGGGGTACCAAGAGACCCAGTACTTC. The chain has TRBV20-1 and TRBJ2-5; D possibly corresponds to TRBD1 (5 bases). The CDR3 spans 16 residues. Germline V gene data show CDR1 as DFQATT and CDR2 as SNEGSKA (reference sequence). Trimming pared 0 bases from V and 0 bases from J, leaving 14 bases between.